These T cell receptor beta chains were read from a single sample in a study of PD-L1 blockade in urothelial cancer. The protocol was immunoSEQ multiplex PCR, while the TCRdb copy is restricted to in-frame clones and leaves out a portion. The table records fewer than 50,000 clones, approximately 85% of them present only once. Sequenced here: PBMCs, sampled around atezolizumab (anti-PD-L1) treatment. These receptors all come from a man between 65 and 79 years old with urothelial cancer. CDR3s include the opening cysteine and the closing phenylalanine or tryptophan. The order of the fields is V gene, clone size, D gene, J gene, CDR3 protein, CDR3 DNA. A D gene is named only where the DNA matches it firmly. A row's size may be missing; if present it is once, few, many or a size class.

>TRBV30|NA|TRBD1|TRBJ1-3
CAWRPPGQGTRNTIYF
TGTGCCTGGAGGCCTCCGGGACAGGGGACCAGAAACACCATATATTTT
>TRBV18|NA|NA|TRBJ1-3
CASSPSVGNTIYF
TGTGCCAGCTCCCCATCGGTTGGAAACACCATATATTTT
>TRBV18|NA|NA|TRBJ2-1
CASSPPNRGGNEQFF
TGTGCCAGCTCACCCCCCAATCGGGGAGGCAATGAGCAGTTCTTC
>TRBV19|NA|NA|TRBJ1-1
CASSFTANTEAFF
TGTGCCAGTAGTTTTACAGCGAACACTGAAGCTTTCTTT
>TRBV28|NA|TRBD1|TRBJ1-2
CASSFGQGGGYTF
TGTGCCAGCAGTTTTGGACAGGGTGGAGGCTACACCTTC
>TRBV19|NA|NA|TRBJ1-2
CASSQGGYGYTF
TGTGCCAGTAGTCAAGGGGGCTATGGCTACACCTTC
>TRBV15|NA|NA|TRBJ2-5
CATSRGTGQETQYF
TGTGCCACCAGCAGAGGTACGGGGCAAGAGACCCAGTACTTC
>TRBV2|NA|NA|TRBJ2-7
CASRWDTSYEQYF
TGTGCCAGCAGATGGGACACTTCATACGAGCAGTACTTC
>TRBV28|NA|TRBD1|TRBJ1-2
CASSPLRDRGLGGYTF
TGTGCCAGCAGTCCTCTCAGGGACAGGGGGTTAGGTGGCTACACCTTC
>TRBV28|NA|TRBD2|TRBJ2-1
CASSPAGLAVYNEQFF
TGTGCCAGCAGTCCCGCCGGACTAGCGGTTTACAATGAGCAGTTCTTC
>TRBV30|NA|TRBD2|TRBJ2-7
CAWGSGGRRMDPYEQYF
TGTGCCTGGGGTTCCGGCGGGAGAAGGATGGACCCCTACGAGCAGTACTTC
>TRBV5-1|once|NA|TRBJ2-2
CASSFQNTGELFF
TGCGCCAGCAGCTTCCAGAACACCGGGGAGCTGTTTTTT
>TRBV7-9|few|NA|TRBJ2-1
CASSLALGMGNEQFF
TGTGCCAGCAGCTTAGCACTAGGGATGGGCAATGAGCAGTTCTTC
>TRBV19|NA|TRBD1|TRBJ2-3
CASSTGQGTLPDTQYF
TGTGCCAGTAGTACTGGACAGGGGACCTTACCAGATACGCAGTATTTT
>TRBV7-8|NA|NA|TRBJ1-5
CASSLVNRDYSNQPQHF
TGTGCCAGCAGCTTGGTTAACAGGGATTATAGCAATCAGCCCCAGCATTTT
>TRBV5-6|NA|NA|TRBJ1-2
CASSLSGGYTF
TGTGCCAGCAGCTTGTCGGGGGGCTACACCTTC
>TRBV30|NA|NA|TRBJ2-1
CALRGYNEQFF
TGTGCTCTGCGAGGGTACAATGAGCAGTTCTTC
>TRBV5-1|NA|TRBD1|TRBJ1-1
CASSLAPGTGGTEAFF
TGCGCCAGCAGCTTGGCCCCCGGGACAGGGGGGACTGAAGCTTTCTTT
>TRBV4-2|once|TRBD1|TRBJ1-3
CASSPGTGRNTIYF
TGTGCCAGCAGCCCAGGGACAGGGAGAAACACCATATATTTT
>TRBV7-9|NA|NA|TRBJ1-1
CASSLGQGRTEAFF
TGTGCCAGCAGCTTAGGTCAGGGCCGCACTGAAGCTTTCTTT
>TRBV19|few|NA|TRBJ1-4
CASTIKHLNEKLFF
TGTGCCAGTACCATCAAGCACCTAAATGAAAAACTGTTTTTT
>TRBV28|NA|NA|TRBJ2-1
CASSFVSEPSYNEQFF
TGTGCCAGCAGTTTTGTAAGCGAACCCTCCTACAATGAGCAGTTCTTC
>TRBV4-2|NA|TRBD1|TRBJ2-5
CASSQGDRPLTYF
TGTGCCAGCAGCCAAGGGGACAGACCTCTAACGTACTTC
>TRBV18|NA|TRBD1|TRBJ2-2
CASSRAPGQGFVGELFF
TGTGCCAGCTCACGGGCCCCGGGACAGGGGTTCGTCGGGGAGCTGTTTTTT
>TRBV5-1|NA|NA|TRBJ1-1
CASSPPGAGGTEAFF
TGCGCCAGCAGCCCCCCCGGGGCCGGGGGCACTGAAGCTTTCTTT
>TRBV5-1|NA|NA|TRBJ1-3
CASSLMGGNIYF
TGCGCCAGCAGCTTGATGGGAGGAAACATATATTTT
>TRBV7-9|NA|TRBD2|TRBJ2-3
CASSGLAGSTDTQYF
TGTGCCAGCAGTGGGCTAGCGGGGAGCACAGATACGCAGTATTTT
>TRBV2|NA|NA|TRBJ2-7
CASRVDSSYEQYF
TGTGCCAGCAGGGTTGACAGCTCCTACGAGCAGTACTTC
>TRBV4-2|NA|TRBD2|TRBJ2-1
CASSQDASGTGDEQFF
TGTGCCAGCAGCCAAGATGCTAGCGGGACCGGGGATGAGCAGTTCTTC
>TRBV2|few|NA|TRBJ2-5
CASKAGASGDQYF
TGTGCCAGCAAGGCAGGCGCCTCCGGGGACCAGTACTTC
>TRBV5-1|NA|TRBD1|TRBJ2-1
CASSVGQGVYNEQFF
TGCGCCAGCAGCGTTGGACAGGGGGTCTACAATGAGCAGTTCTTC
>TRBV5-1|NA|NA|TRBJ2-3
CASSFLDTQYF
TGCGCCAGCAGCTTCTTGGATACGCAGTATTTT
>TRBV6-1|NA|TRBD2|TRBJ2-3
CASSENLAESADTQYF
TGTGCCAGCAGTGAAAATCTAGCGGAGTCGGCAGATACGCAGTATTTT
>TRBV27|NA|NA|TRBJ2-7
CASSLSPSYEQYF
TGTGCCAGCAGTTTATCCCCCAGCTACGAGCAGTACTTC
>TRBV5-1|NA|TRBD1|TRBJ2-7
CASSLEGQVSYEQYF
TGCGCCAGCAGCTTGGAAGGACAGGTCTCCTACGAGCAGTACTTC